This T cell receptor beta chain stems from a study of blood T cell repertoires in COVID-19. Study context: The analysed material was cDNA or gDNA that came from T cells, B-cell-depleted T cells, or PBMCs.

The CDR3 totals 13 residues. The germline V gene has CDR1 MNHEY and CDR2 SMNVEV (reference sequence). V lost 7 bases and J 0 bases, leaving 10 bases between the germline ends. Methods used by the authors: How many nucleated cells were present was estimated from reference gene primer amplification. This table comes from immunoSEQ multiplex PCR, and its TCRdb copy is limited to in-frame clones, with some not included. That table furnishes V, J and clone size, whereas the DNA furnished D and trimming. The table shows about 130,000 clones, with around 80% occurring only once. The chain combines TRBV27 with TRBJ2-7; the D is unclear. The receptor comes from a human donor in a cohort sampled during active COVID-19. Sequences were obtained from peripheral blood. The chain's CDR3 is CASMPMSSYEQYF. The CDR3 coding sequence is TGTGCCAGCATGCCAATGAGCTCCTACGAGCAGTACTTC.